A single T cell receptor (beta chain) is shown here with its context. This clone appeared once. The antigen it recognizes is unknown. Base-call qualities are not available, and no considerably larger clone is one nucleotide away. This sample stems from a study of cytomegalovirus exposure and HLA in healthy donors (dated by TCRdb to 2016 to 2017). About the investigation overall: An earlier analysis of approximately 640 of the donors reported about 250 Gb of sequence data and 120 million or so unique TCR beta sequences from some 180 million T cells. Along with the roughly 700-subject first cohort, a separate validation cohort of roughly 110 different subjects was used. Using immunosequencing, the study profiled T cell repertoires from approximately 700 subjects and related those repertoires to cytomegalovirus serostatus. The study was designed to test whether signatures of past pathogen exposure could be identified by cataloging public T cell receptors. Among the roughly 400 genotyped donors, approximately 81% belonged to the genetic ancestry cluster associated with self-reported Caucasian donors. Roughly 320 gigabases of sequencing data and roughly 80 million unique TCR sequences made up an early release that covered 640 HLA-typed donors. Genome-wide SNP genotypes for about three fifths of the roughly 670 donors were used in a later genetic analysis, which treated that subset as a discovery cohort. Because of strong linkage in the cohort, five DR-DQ haplotypes were treated as single units for association and clustering. The number of typed donors differed by locus: roughly 620-630 for A, B, C, DRB1 and DQB1; 500 to 550 for DQA1; roughly 600 for DPA1; and roughly 450 for DPB1. Rather than drawing on any new phenotypic data, the later analysis identified candidate immune exposures from TCR beta sequences and the way those sequences occurred across donors. An earlier analysis of several hundred of the donors used high-throughput TCR beta sequencing to judge whether each TCR beta V gene segment behaved as functional or pseudogenic. Donor age, sex, ethnicity and CMV serostatus were compiled together with the repertoire data. The study combined high-throughput TCR immunosequencing, statistical association of individual TCRs with disease status, and machine learning to predict cytomegalovirus infection status. Class I and class II HLA loci were covered by the typing at four-digit resolution. Among 300 to 500 genotyped donors of the cohort, an average of approximately 200,000 unique TCR beta nucleotide sequences was sequenced per donor, of which about 19% were non-productive. Every repertoire in the discovery cohort had been generated on one and the same sequencing platform. A later analysis re-analyzed previously published TCR beta repertoires from approximately 700 donors and added high-resolution HLA genotyping to study TCR occurrence patterns. Overall study results and their limits: HLA typing was unavailable for some donors at each locus, so association tests used only the typed subset. The sequencing pipeline was judged likely to have produced a cluster of highly shared sequence variants as a technical artifact. Correlated functional status among segregating V segments might be attributable to linkage disequilibrium, but an unknown experimental factor could not be ruled out. An association between a missense DCLRE1C variant and V-gene and J-gene trimming of TCR beta chains was found in a later genetic analysis and replicated in an independent cohort. Because counts were too low, around 18 rarely observed V segments, including chromosome 9 orphons, were left out of the earlier analysis of about 500 of the donors. In both the original and validation cohorts, the classifier was reported to diagnose cytomegalovirus status with high specificity and sensitivity. The study listed approximately 150 TCR beta chains as associated with cytomegalovirus. Broadly in line with IMGT annotations, most TCR beta V segments showed up in productive rearrangements about 90% or about 30% of the time in an earlier analysis of around 550 of the donors. A later analysis found that most CMV-associated TCR beta chains appeared HLA-restricted, with HLA associations seemingly driven largely by CMV exposure. Specific HLA alleles were associated with 18,000 or so TCR beta sequences at a false discovery rate of 0.05 in a later analysis. According to a later genetic analysis, donors in an Asian-associated ancestry cluster had fewer N-insertions in productive TCRs than the approximately 670-donor mean. Only TCR beta chains were sequenced in this cohort, and the absence of alpha or paired-chain data limited detectable features. A few of the identified cytomegalovirus-associated TCR beta chains were confirmed in vitro to be specific for cytomegalovirus antigens. While some public TCRs were present in many individuals, most TCR sequences turned up only very rarely across donors. In a later analysis, several top co-occurrence clusters were reported to appear linked to parvovirus B19, influenza, CMV and Epstein-Barr virus. In a later analysis, the rate of TCR association differed among HLA loci, with DRB1 alleles having the most associated TCRs and HLA-C alleles having the fewest. Assigning TCR associations to individual alleles was difficult when HLA alleles, especially DR and DQ, strongly co-occurred. According to the authors, the approach could potentially be generalized to other disease states and immunological phenotypes. A later analysis found that HLA-associated TCR beta chains were more clonally expanded and had lower generation probabilities than equally common non-associated chains. Presence/absence analyses assumed roughly uniform sequencing depth across donors, an assumption that may not hold. A further reported finding was that TCR beta sequences accurately predicted the HLA-A and HLA-B alleles for most subjects in the first cohort. Immune exposure information for the cohort was limited to CMV serostatus.

The method behind the library was the immunoSEQ multiplex PCR assay. For the multiplex PCR, a mixture combining 60 forward primers for TCR Vbeta segments and 13 reverse primers for TCR Jbeta segments was used. Amplification of the CDR3 region of rearranged TCR beta genes was performed with a multiplex PCR assay on genomic DNA. Amplified TCR beta libraries were sequenced as 87-base-pair reads on the Illumina HiSeq System. For the original study's pipeline: Across the 700 or so repertoires, a later analysis counted 60 million to 90 million unique TCR beta chains, roughly 11 million of which were shared by at least two donors. To remove PCR and sequencing errors, raw reads were error-corrected and collapsed into unique sequences using a nearest-neighbor algorithm that merged closely related sequences. V, D and J gene segments were assigned by aligning CDR3 sequences to IMGT reference sequences. Each retained sequence needed at least a six-nucleotide match to both a V gene segment and a J gene segment. Rearrangements were classified as productive when the CDR3 lacked stop codons and remained in frame with V and J, and all other rearrangements were classified as non-productive. Following IMGT convention, CDR3 was defined as the stretch from the second conserved V-encoded cysteine to the conserved J-encoded phenylalanine. In an earlier analysis of 550 to 650 of the donors, sequences lacking an unambiguous match to a single V gene segment were excluded. In an earlier analysis of approximately 500 of the donors, a V segment was called functional when productive rearrangements were above 56.7%, and segregating when the standard deviation between donors exceeded 5%. A statistical classification framework was built to diagnose cytomegalovirus status from the catalog of TCR beta chain sequences. In a later analysis, V and J genes were assigned by comparing TCR nucleotide sequences against IMGT/GENE-DB human TR gene sequences. The TCRdist pipeline was used in a later analysis to assign CDR3 sequences and most-parsimonious VDJ recombination scenarios. In a later analysis, each TCR beta chain was defined by its CDR3 amino acid sequence together with its V-gene family, and reads lacking a unique V-gene family were excluded. To address suspected cross-contamination and a sequencing artifact, a later analysis removed over 500 highly shared, low-generation-probability nucleotide sequences. In a later analysis, a clonal expansion index for each public chain was calculated from normalized within-repertoire ranks of inferred template counts. In a later analysis, generation probabilities were computed using a VDJ recombination model fitted to out-of-frame rearrangements, and the results were checked against IGoR. A later analysis scored TCR-TCR, TCR-HLA and TCR-CMV co-occurrence with hypergeometric tests, applying a repertoire-size bias correction to TCR pairs. False discovery rates were estimated in a later analysis by permuting HLA or CMV assignments 20 times. In a later analysis, co-occurring TCRs were grouped using DBSCAN, with TCRdist sequence similarity added in when clustering inside HLA-allele-positive subsets. Co-occurrence clustering excluded repertoires with fewer than 30,000 or more than 120,000 public chains, plus five with anomalous nucleotide sharing. TCRdb stores this immuneACCESS table with in-frame sequences only. Part of the clones is absent; in the studies checked, under half of the shortfall reflects unresolved V genes, and no reason is known for the rest. D and trimming come from the DNA, and the V and J calls and clone size come from that table. The sample data list 130,000 to 150,000 clones, and 73% of these were observed just once. The leading ten clones occupy roughly 1.3% of the sample.

The cohort comprised 550 to 700 healthy bone marrow donors. At the time of sampling, every cohort member was nominally healthy, though immune exposures that went unrecorded were likely present. The donor was CMV seronegative and was included in the group of several hundred seronegative cohort members. A peripheral blood sample was provided by each donor, and peripheral blood mononuclear cells were used for TCR beta sequencing. Genomic DNA extraction from the blood cell samples was performed with the Qiagen DNeasy Blood Extraction Kit. The sequencing input was PBMCs. The TCR originated in a woman aged 40-49 years in good health and CMV-seronegative.

The nucleotide sequence is given as TGTGCCAGCAGCGTAGGGGGGAGGAATGAAAAACTGTTTTTT. This encodes CASSVGGRNEKLFF. The rearrangement joined TRBV9 to TRBJ1-4; 5 matching bases give a weak D call of TRBD1. A distance of 8 bases separates the germline ends of V and J, which lose 0 bases and 5 bases respectively. Reading from cysteine to phenylalanine, the CDR3 counts 14 amino acids. The entry retains the CDR3 DNA only, 42 bases that are in frame from base 1. CDR1 and CDR2 (SGDLS, YYNGEE) derive from the germline V gene.